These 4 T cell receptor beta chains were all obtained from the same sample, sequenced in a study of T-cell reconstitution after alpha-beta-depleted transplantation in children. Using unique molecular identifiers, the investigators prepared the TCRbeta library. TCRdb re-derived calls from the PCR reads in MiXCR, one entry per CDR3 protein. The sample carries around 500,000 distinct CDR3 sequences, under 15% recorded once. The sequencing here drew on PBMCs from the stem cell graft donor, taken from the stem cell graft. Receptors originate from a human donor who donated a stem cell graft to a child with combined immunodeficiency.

In nucleotides, the CDR3 is TGTGCCAGCAGCAACTACCCCTCGGGAGAAACTAGCGGGAGTCTTGGCGGGGAGCTGTTTTTT. This codes for CASSNYPSGETSGSLGGELFF. The V and J genes are TRBV6-2 or TRBV6-3 and TRBJ2-2, with 11 bases matching TRBD2. This CDR3 has 21 residues. The germline V gene has CDR1 MNHEY and CDR2 SVGEGT. V shed 6 bases and J 7 bases; nucleotides not matched to a gene: 25.

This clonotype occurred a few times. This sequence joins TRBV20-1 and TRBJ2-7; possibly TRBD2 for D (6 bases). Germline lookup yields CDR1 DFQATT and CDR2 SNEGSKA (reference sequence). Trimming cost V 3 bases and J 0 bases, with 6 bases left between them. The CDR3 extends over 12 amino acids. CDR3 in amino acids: CSASGSSYEQYF. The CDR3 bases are TGCAGTGCTAGCGGGAGCTCCTACGAGCAGTACTTC.

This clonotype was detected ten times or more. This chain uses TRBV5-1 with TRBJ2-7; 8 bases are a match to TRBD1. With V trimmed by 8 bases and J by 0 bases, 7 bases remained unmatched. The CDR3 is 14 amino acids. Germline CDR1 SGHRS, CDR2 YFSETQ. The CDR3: CASRWDRSSYEQYF. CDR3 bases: TGCGCCAGTCGGTGGGACAGGAGCTCCTACGAGCAGTACTTC.

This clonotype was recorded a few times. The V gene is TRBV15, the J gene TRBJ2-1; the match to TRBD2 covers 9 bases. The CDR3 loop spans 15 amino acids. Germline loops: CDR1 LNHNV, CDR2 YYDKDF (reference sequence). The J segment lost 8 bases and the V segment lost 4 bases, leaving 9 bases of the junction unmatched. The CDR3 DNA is TGTGCCACCAGCATACGACTAGCGGAGGAGGATGAGCAGTTCTTC. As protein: CATSIRLAEEDEQFF. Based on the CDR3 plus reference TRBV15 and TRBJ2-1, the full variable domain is DAMVIQNPRYQVTQFGKPVTLSCSQTLNHNVMYWYQQKSSQAPKLLFHYYDKDFNNEADTPDNFQSRRPNTSFCFLDIRSPGLGDTAMYLCATSIRLAEEDEQFFGPGTRLTVL.